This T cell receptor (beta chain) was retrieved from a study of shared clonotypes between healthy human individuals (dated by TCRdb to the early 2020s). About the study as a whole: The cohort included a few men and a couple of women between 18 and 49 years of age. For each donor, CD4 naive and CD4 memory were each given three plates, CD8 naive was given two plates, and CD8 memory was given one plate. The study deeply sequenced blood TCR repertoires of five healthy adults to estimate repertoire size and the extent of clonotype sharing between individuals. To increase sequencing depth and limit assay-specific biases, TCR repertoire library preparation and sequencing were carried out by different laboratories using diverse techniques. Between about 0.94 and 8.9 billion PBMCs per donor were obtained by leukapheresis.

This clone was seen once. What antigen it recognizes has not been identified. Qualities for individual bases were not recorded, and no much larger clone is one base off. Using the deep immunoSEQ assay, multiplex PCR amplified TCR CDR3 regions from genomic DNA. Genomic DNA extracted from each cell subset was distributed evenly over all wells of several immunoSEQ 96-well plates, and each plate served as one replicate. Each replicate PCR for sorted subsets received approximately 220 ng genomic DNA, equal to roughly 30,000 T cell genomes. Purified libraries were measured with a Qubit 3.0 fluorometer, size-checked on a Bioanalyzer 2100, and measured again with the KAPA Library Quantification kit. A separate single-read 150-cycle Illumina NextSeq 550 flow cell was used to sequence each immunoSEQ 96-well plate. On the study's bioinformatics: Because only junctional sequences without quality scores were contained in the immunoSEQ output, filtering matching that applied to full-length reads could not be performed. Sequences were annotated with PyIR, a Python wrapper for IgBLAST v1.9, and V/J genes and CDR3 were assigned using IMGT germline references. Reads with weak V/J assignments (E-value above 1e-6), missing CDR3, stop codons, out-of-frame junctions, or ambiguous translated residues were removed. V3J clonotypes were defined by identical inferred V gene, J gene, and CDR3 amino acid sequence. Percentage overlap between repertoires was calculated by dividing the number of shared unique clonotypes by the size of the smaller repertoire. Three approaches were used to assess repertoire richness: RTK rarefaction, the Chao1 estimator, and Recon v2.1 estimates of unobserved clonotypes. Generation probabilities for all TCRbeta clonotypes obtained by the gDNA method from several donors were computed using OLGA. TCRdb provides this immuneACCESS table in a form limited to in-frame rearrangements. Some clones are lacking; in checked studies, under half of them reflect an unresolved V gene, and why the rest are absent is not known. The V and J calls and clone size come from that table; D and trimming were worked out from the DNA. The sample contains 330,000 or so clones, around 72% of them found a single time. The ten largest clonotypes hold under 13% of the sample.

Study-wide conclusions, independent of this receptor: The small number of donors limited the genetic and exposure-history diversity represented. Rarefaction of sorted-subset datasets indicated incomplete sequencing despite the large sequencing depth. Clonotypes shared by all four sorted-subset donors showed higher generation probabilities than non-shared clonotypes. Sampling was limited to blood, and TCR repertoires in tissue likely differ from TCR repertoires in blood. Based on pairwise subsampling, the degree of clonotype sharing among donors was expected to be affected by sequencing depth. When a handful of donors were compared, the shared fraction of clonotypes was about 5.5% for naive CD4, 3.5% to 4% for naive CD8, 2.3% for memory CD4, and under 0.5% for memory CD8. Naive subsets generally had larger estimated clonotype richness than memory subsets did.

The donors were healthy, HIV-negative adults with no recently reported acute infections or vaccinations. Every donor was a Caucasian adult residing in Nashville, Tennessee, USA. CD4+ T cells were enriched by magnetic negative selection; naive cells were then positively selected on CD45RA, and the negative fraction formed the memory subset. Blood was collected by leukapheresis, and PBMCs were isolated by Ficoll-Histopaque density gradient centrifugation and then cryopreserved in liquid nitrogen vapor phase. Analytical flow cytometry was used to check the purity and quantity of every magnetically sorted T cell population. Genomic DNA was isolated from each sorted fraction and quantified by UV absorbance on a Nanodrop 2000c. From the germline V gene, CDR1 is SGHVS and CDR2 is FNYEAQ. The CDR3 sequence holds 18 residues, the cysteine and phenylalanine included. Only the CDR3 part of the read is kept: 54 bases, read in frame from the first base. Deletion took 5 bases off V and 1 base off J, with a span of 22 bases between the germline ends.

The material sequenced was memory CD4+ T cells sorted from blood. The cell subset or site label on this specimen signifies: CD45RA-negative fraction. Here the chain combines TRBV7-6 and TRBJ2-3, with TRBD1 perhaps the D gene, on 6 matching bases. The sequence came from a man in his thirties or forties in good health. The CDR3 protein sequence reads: CASSQLGGHTLGTDTQYF. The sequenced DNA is TGTGCCAGCAGCCAGCTAGGGGGACATACCCTCGGCACAGATACGCAGTATTTT. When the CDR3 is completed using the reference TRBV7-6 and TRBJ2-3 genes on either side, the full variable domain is GAGVSQSPRYKVTKRGQDVALRCDPISGHVSLYWYRQALGQGPEFLTYFNYEAQQDKSGLPNDRFSAERPEGSISTLTIQRTEQRDSAMYRCASSQLGGHTLGTDTQYFGPGTRLTVL.